This T cell receptor beta chain was captured by sequencing in a study of cytomegalovirus exposure and HLA in healthy donors. It was with 60 Vbeta and 13 Jbeta primers that the PCR ran. Study processing details: Roughly 76 million unique TCR beta chains, about 10 million of them shared, were counted by a later analysis. Data came from immunoSEQ multiplex PCR; TCRdb stores just in-frame clones and leaves some out. D and trimming come from the DNA, and the V and J calls and clone size come from that table. The table lists about 140,000 clones, around three quarters of them singletons. About this clone: The antigen is undetermined.

General study results and limits: Earlier results showed most TCR beta V segments being productive about 87% or about 30% of the time. The authors enumerated 150 to 200 TCR beta chains as linked to cytomegalovirus. A later analysis associated 16,951 TCR beta sequences with HLA alleles at a 0.05 false discovery rate.

Trimming pared 5 bases from V and 4 bases from J, leaving 18 bases between. The CDR3 extends over 15 amino acids. Germline CDR1 is SNHLY and CDR2 is FYNNEI. The rearrangement links TRBV2 to TRBJ2-7; weak D call: TRBD1 (6 bases). The sequence was obtained from a man aged 18 to 29 in good health and CMV-seronegative. The sample consisted of PBMCs. CDR3 sequence (DNA): TGTGCCAGCAGTTCCTCGGCGGACAGTAGTTACGAGCAGTACTTC. This encodes CASSSSADSSYEQYF.